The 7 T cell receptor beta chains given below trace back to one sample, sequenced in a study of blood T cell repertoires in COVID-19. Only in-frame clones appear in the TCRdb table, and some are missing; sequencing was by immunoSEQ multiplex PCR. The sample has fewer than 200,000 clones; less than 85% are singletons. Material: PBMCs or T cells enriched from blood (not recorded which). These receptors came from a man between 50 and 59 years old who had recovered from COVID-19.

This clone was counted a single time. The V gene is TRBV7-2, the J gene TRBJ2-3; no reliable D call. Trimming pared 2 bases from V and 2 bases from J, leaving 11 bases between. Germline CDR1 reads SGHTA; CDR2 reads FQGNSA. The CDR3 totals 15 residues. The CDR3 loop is CASSLHGGPTDTQYF. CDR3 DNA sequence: TGTGCCAGCAGCTTACACGGCGGTCCCACAGATACGCAGTATTTT. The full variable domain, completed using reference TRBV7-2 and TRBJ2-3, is GAGVSQSPSNKVTEKGKDVELRCDPISGHTALYWYRQSLGQGLEFLIYFQGNSAPDKSGLPSDRFSAERTGGSVSTLTIQRTQQEDSAVYLCASSLHGGPTDTQYFGPGTRLTVL.

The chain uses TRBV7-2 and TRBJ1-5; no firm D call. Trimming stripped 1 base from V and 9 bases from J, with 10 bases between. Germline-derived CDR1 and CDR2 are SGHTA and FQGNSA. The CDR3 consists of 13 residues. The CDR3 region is CASSLDMAGPQHF. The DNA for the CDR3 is TGTGCCAGCAGCTTAGATATGGCGGGGCCCCAGCATTTT.

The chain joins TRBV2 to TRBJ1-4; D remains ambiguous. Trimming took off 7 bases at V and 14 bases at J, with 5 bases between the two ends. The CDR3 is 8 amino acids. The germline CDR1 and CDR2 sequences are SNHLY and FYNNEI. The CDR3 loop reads CASTRLFF. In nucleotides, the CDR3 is TGTGCCAGCACTAGGCTGTTTTTT. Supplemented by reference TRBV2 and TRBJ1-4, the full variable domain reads EPEVTQTPSHQVTQMGQEVILRCVPISNHLYFYWYRQILGQKVEFLVSFYNNEISEKSEIFDDQFSVERPDGSNFTLKIRSTKLEDSAMYFCASTRLFFGSGTQLSVL.

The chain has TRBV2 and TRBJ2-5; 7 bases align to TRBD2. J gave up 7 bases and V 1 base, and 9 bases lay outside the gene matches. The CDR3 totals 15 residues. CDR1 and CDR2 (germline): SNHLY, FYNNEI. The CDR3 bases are TGTGCCAGCAGTGAAGATTTTAAGGGGAGGGGGACCCAGTACTTC. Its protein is CASSEDFKGRGTQYF.

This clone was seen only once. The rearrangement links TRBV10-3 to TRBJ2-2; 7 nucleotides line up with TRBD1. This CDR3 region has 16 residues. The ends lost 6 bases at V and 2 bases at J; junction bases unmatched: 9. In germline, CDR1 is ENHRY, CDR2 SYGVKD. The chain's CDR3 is CAIRNTQGDNTGELFF. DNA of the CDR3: TGTGCCATCAGGAATACTCAGGGGGATAACACCGGGGAGCTGTTTTTT.

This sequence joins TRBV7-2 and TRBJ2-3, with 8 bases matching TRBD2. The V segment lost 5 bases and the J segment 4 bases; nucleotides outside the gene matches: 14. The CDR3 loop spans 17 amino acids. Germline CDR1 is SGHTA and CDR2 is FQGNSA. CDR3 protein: CASSRQRAGEGADTQYF. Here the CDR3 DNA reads TGTGCCAGCAGCAGACAAAGAGCGGGGGAAGGGGCAGATACGCAGTATTTT.

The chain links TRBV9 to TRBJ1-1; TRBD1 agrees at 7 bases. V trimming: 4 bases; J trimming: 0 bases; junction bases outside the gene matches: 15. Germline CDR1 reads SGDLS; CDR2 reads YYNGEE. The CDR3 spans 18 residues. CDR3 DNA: TGTGCCAGCAGCTACGGGGACAGCTACCAAATTATGAACACTGAAGCTTTCTTT. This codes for CASSYGDSYQIMNTEAFF.